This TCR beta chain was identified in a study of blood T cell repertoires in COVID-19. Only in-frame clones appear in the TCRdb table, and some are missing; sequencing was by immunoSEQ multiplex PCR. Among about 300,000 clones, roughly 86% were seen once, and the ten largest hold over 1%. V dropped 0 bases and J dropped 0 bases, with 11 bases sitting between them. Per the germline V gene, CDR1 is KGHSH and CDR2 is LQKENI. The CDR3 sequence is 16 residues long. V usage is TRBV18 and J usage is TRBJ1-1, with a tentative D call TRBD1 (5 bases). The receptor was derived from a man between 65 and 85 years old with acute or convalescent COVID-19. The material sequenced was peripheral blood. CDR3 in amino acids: CASSPPSGKMNTEAFF. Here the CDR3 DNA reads TGTGCCAGCTCACCACCGTCAGGGAAGATGAACACTGAAGCTTTCTTT.